The sequence of this T cell receptor beta chain was determined in a study of CD8+ T cells in alopecia areata. Study-wide results and limits: Tofacitinib delivered significant drops in scalp clonality and in expanded CD8+ clones among the top 100.

RNA extraction and reverse transcription yielded cDNA as sequencing template. The repertoire was sequenced with immunoSEQ multiplex PCR; TCRdb's copy has only in-frame clones and lacks some. The sample contains about 220,000 clones, more than 45% of which appear only once. In its sample, this clone was seen once. Its antigen is still unknown. Trimming left V 4 bases short and J 4 bases short, with 10 bases between. Germline assignment: CDR1 SGHNT and CDR2 YENEEA. This CDR3 is 13 amino acids long. Treatment defined: oral pan-JAK inhibitor, 5-10 mg twice daily. Sorted out of PBMCs were CD4+ T cells and CD8+ T cells.

V gene TRBV11-3 combines with J gene TRBJ1-2, with D perhaps TRBD1 (6 bases). The sequence derives from a human donor with alopecia areata. The starting material was CD4+ T cells sorted from blood, obtained at week 4, from a patient treated with tofacitinib. The CDR3 sequence is CASSSTGIYGYTF. CDR3 DNA: TGTGCCAGCAGCTCCACAGGGATCTATGGCTACACCTTC.